This T cell receptor (beta chain) appears in the sequencing data of a study of radiation and T cells in renal cell carcinoma. Measured with immunoSEQ multiplex PCR; TCRdb has only the in-frame clones, and not every one. This sample yields about 150,000 clones, of which roughly nine tenths are seen a single time; 3.5% to 5% belongs to the top ten. Regarding time point: baseline pretreatment blood. As for treatment: 15 Gy SBRT to primary tumor, nephrectomy 4 weeks later. After SBRT, blood was collected at 2 and 4 weeks, plus baseline. CDR1 and CDR2 (germline): SEHNR, FQNEAQ (reference sequence). The CDR3 runs to 15 residues. The V end was cut by 5 bases, the J end by 0 bases, with 14 bases between.

The chain carries TRBV7-9 and TRBJ2-7; D remains unclear. The specimen comprised blood, sampled from a patient whose treatment included radiotherapy and nephrectomy. The receptor comes from an older woman with renal cell carcinoma. CDR3 region: CASSADRSNSYEQYF. CDR3 coding DNA: TGTGCCAGCAGCGCGGACCGGAGCAACTCCTACGAGCAGTACTTC.